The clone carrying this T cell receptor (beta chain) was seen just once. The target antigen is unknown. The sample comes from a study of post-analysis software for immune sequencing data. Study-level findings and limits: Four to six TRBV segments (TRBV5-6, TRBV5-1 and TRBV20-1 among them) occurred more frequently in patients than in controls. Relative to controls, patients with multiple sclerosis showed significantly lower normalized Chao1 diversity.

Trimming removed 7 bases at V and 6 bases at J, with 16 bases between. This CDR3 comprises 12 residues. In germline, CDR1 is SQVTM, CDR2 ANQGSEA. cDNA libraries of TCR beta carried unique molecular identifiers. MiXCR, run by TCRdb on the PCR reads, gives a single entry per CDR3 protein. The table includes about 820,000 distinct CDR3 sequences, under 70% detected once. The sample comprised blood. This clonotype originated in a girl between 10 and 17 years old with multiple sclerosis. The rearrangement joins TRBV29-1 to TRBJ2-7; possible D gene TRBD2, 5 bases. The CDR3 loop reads CSALGEFCEQYF. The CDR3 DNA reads TGCAGCGCCCTCGGGGAATTCTGCGAGCAGTACTTC.